The TCR beta chain under discussion was sequenced for a study of radiotherapy plus CTLA-4 blockade in lung cancer. Study summary: Patients showed objective responses in about 20% of cases and disease control in under 35%.

Study-wide results and limits: Dynamics of early blood T cell clones, together with interferon-beta, were reportedly the best predictors of response.

CDR1 and CDR2 from the germline V gene are MNHEY and SVGAGI. The germline V and J ends were trimmed by 7 bases and 4 bases, with 16 bases remaining between them. The CDR3 runs to 14 residues. Turning to this clone: Its antigen is currently unknown.

The repertoire was sequenced with immunoSEQ multiplex PCR; TCRdb's copy has only in-frame clones and lacks some. Here the sample spans about 48,000 clones, around four fifths being singletons. This receptor was taken from a human donor with non-small cell lung cancer who had stable disease on radiotherapy plus ipilimumab. V is TRBV6-5 and J is TRBJ1-2; no definite D call. Sequences were derived from peripheral blood, sampled from a patient treated with radiotherapy plus ipilimumab. The CDR3 sequence is CASTPRVDTYGYTF. The CDR3 DNA sequence: TGTGCCAGCACCCCGAGGGTAGACACCTATGGCTACACCTTC.